One sample yielded the 18 T cell receptor beta chains listed below, sequenced in a study of blood T cell repertoires in COVID-19. Clones were sequenced by immunoSEQ multiplex PCR, and TCRdb holds only the in-frame ones, with some missing. The repertoire holds fewer than 300,000 clones, with approximately 85% as singletons. Material: PBMCs or T cells enriched from blood (not recorded which). These receptors were taken from a woman in her 30s who had recovered from COVID-19.

V gene TRBV15 combines with J gene TRBJ2-1; TRBD1 is a possible D gene (5 bases). Trimming cost V 0 bases and J 8 bases, with 17 bases left between them. This CDR3 spans 16 amino acids. Germline loops: CDR1 LNHNV, CDR2 YYDKDF (reference sequence). CDR3 in DNA: TGTGCCACCAGCAGAGATCGTAAATACGCAGGGTATGAGCAGTTCTTC. It translates to CATSRDRKYAGYEQFF.

The CDR3 nucleotides are TGTGCCAGCAAGGGGGCAAAGGGTGAAGCTTTCTTT. Amino acids: CASKGAKGEAFF. The chain joins TRBV28 to TRBJ1-1; TRBD1 matches 7 bases. CDR1 and CDR2 (germline): MDHEN, SYDVKM. The CDR3 is made up of 12 amino acids. V lost 7 bases to trimming and J lost 7 bases; unmatched junction nucleotides: 6.

The chain is built from TRBV6-4 and TRBJ2-3; 7 bases match TRBD2. The CDR3 consists of 15 residues. Trimming at V came to 4 bases and at J to 1 base, leaving 5 bases not matched to a gene. Germline V CDR1 and CDR2: MRHNA, SNTAGT. In DNA form, the CDR3 reads TGTGCCAGCAGTGGAATTCGGGGGGGCACAGATACGCAGTATTTT. Residues: CASSGIRGGTDTQYF.

The chain recombines TRBV7-8 with TRBJ1-1, with 7 bases matching TRBD1. Per the germline V gene, CDR1 is SGHVS and CDR2 is FQNEAQ. The CDR3 extends over 19 amino acids. The V segment lost 3 bases and the J segment 3 bases; nucleotides outside the gene matches: 19. The CDR3 loop is CASSFSSWTGRRRDTEAFF. In DNA form, the CDR3 reads TGTGCCAGCAGCTTTTCGAGCTGGACAGGTAGGCGAAGGGACACTGAAGCTTTCTTT.

The V call is TRBV18, the J call TRBJ2-5, with TRBD2 identical over 7 bases. This CDR3 contains 15 residues. Germline CDR1 is KGHSH and CDR2 is LQKENI. With V trimmed by 2 bases and J by 4 bases, 7 bases remained unmatched. The CDR3 region is CASSPGEGESETQYF. For the CDR3, the DNA is TGTGCCAGCTCACCAGGGGAGGGTGAGTCAGAGACCCAGTACTTC.

The J gene is TRBJ2-2, the V gene TRBV7-3; 7 bases align to TRBD1. With 1 base clipped from V and 2 bases from J, the junction kept 4 bases outside the gene matches. Germline V gives CDR1 SGHTA, CDR2 FQGTGA. This CDR3 region has 16 residues. CDR3 sequence reads: CASSLSGTDNTGELFF. CDR3 in DNA: TGTGCCAGCAGCTTAAGTGGGACAGACAACACCGGGGAGCTGTTTTTT.

V gene TRBV19 combines with J gene TRBJ2-2; 8 bases match TRBD2. CDR3 length: 14 residues. The V and J ends lost 7 bases and 1 base, in that order; junction bases with no gene match: 2. In germline, CDR1 is LNHDA, CDR2 SQIVND (reference sequence). The CDR3, as DNA: TGTGCCAGTAAGCGGGGGAAGAACACCGGGGAGCTGTTTTTT. It translates to CASKRGKNTGELFF.

This sequence joins TRBV9 and TRBJ1-4; D is undetermined. Trimming took 4 bases from V and 4 from J, leaving 11 bases between them. CDR1 SGDLS and CDR2 YYNGEE come from the germline V gene. The CDR3 covers 14 residues. CDR3 sequence: CASSPGSRNEKLFF. The CDR3 bases are TGTGCCAGCAGCCCGGGATCCCGTAATGAAAAACTGTTTTTT.

This chain links TRBV5-4 with TRBJ2-6, with D unresolved. Trimming removed 4 bases at V and 3 bases at J, with 8 bases between. Germline V gives CDR1 SGHNT, CDR2 YYREEE (reference sequence). The CDR3 is 14 amino acids. The CDR3 DNA reads as TGTGCCAGCAGCCAATCCGGTGGGGCCAACGTCCTGACTTTC. Encoded protein: CASSQSGGANVLTF.

V is TRBV10-3 and J is TRBJ1-2; 10 nucleotides match TRBD1. CDR1 is ENHRY and CDR2 is SYGVKD in the germline V gene. The CDR3 sequence is 18 residues long. Unmatched junction bases numbered 14, after V lost 3 bases and J lost 4 bases. The CDR3 DNA follows: TGTGCCATCAGTGACCCTGCTGTTCCGGGACAGGGGTCCTATGGCTACACCTTC. This encodes CAISDPAVPGQGSYGYTF.

In this sample, this clone turned up once. The V gene is TRBV11-2, the J gene TRBJ2-1; TRBD2 aligns across 9 bases. This CDR3 has 16 residues. Trimming cost V 5 bases and J 6 bases; bases outside gene matches: 11. CDR1 is SGHAT, CDR2 FQNNGV, per germline. CDR3 residues: CASSPIAGAYGNEQFF. The CDR3 DNA reads as TGTGCCAGCAGCCCGATAGCGGGAGCCTACGGCAATGAGCAGTTCTTC.

This chain connects TRBV4-1 to TRBJ2-2; possible D gene TRBD1, 5 bases. V lost 1 base, J lost 6 bases, and 12 bases lay in between. Germline lookup yields CDR1 MGHRA and CDR2 YSYEKL. This CDR3 region has 15 residues. The chain's CDR3 is CASSQVRRGAGELFF. The CDR3 region has the DNA TGCGCCAGCAGCCAAGTACGTAGGGGCGCCGGGGAGCTGTTTTTT.

This clone was seen more than once but under ten times. V gene TRBV6-5 combines with J gene TRBJ2-1, with D tentatively TRBD1 or TRBD2 (6 bases each). The CDR3 length is 15 residues. V was cut by 10 bases and J by 3 bases, with 19 bases left in between. The germline V gene has CDR1 MNHEY and CDR2 SVGAGI. The CDR3 DNA sequence: TGTGCCACCAGGGGCATAGCGGCCAACTACAATGAGCAGTTCTTC. Translating it yields CATRGIAANYNEQFF.

V usage is TRBV15 and J usage is TRBJ2-6; D is possibly TRBD1 (6 bases). This CDR3 comprises 17 residues. Trimming pared 0 bases from V and 0 bases from J, leaving 9 bases between. Germline V gene sequence: CDR1 LNHNV, CDR2 YYDKDF (reference sequence). The CDR3 here is CATSRDGQSSGANVLTF. In nucleotides, the CDR3 is TGTGCCACCAGCAGAGACGGACAGAGCTCTGGGGCCAACGTCCTGACTTTC.

The J gene is TRBJ1-3, the V gene TRBV11-2, with 7 bases fitting TRBD1. The CDR3 covers 19 residues. Trimming at V came to 1 base and at J to 0 bases, leaving 12 bases not matched to a gene. The germline V gene encodes CDR1 SGHAT and CDR2 FQNNGV. CDR3 residues: CASSLVPGTAVSSGNTIYF. CDR3 nucleotides: TGTGCCAGCAGCTTAGTCCCAGGGACAGCCGTTAGCTCTGGAAACACCATATATTTT.

This chain joins TRBV2 and TRBJ2-7; 10 positions match TRBD2. Looked up from germline, CDR1 is SNHLY and CDR2 is FYNNEI. The CDR3 is made up of 13 amino acids. With 8 bases clipped from V and 3 bases from J, the junction kept 4 bases outside the gene matches. This chain's CDR3 is CASLSGGNYEQYF. The CDR3 DNA follows: TGTGCCAGCCTTAGCGGGGGGAACTACGAGCAGTACTTC.

The V gene is TRBV7-9, the J gene TRBJ1-1; D remains unclear. V was clipped by 5 bases and J by 6 bases, with 16 bases between them. The CDR3 contains 14 residues. Germline lookup yields CDR1 SEHNR and CDR2 FQNEAQ (reference sequence). In DNA form, the CDR3 reads TGTGCCAGCAGCCCCAGTGCAGGTTTCTCTGAAGCTTTCTTT. It yields the protein CASSPSAGFSEAFF.

In DNA, the CDR3 is TGTGCCAGCAGCTCCCGGTTCCATCGGGCCGGGGAGCTGTTTTTT. It encodes CASSSRFHRAGELFF. This rearrangement joins TRBV28 to TRBJ2-2; unclear D gene. Trimming pared 6 bases from V and 6 bases from J, leaving 17 bases between. Germline CDR1 and CDR2: MDHEN and SYDVKM. The CDR3 is 15 amino acids.